The next 27 T cell receptor beta chains were all read from a single sample in a study of blood T cell repertoires in COVID-19. TCRdb's copy holds only in-frame clones and misses some; the assay was immunoSEQ multiplex PCR. The table records 250,000 to 350,000 clones, 89% of them present only once. Input material: peripheral blood. The receptors originated from a woman aged 40-49 years who had recovered from COVID-19.

V and J are TRBV19 and TRBJ1-6, with a tentative D call TRBD1 (6 bases). Germline V gene sequence: CDR1 LNHDA, CDR2 SQIVND (reference sequence). The V end was cut by 3 bases, the J end by 14 bases, with 17 bases between. This CDR3 spans 14 amino acids. The CDR3 region is CASSIGDKKISLHF. CDR3 in DNA: TGTGCCAGTAGTATTGGGGACAAGAAGATCTCCCTCCACTTT.

V gene TRBV18 combines with J gene TRBJ1-1; D remains ambiguous. V lost 2 bases, J lost 3 bases, and 4 bases lay in between. CDR1 is KGHSH and CDR2 is LQKENI in the germline V gene. The CDR3 sequence is 12 residues long. The CDR3 loop is CASSPLDTEAFF. CDR3 DNA sequence: TGTGCCAGCTCACCATTAGACACTGAAGCTTTCTTT.

In its sample, this clone was seen a few times. The chain uses TRBV19 and TRBJ2-1, with 9 bases lining up with TRBD2. Trimming took 1 base from V and 4 from J; bases not matched to a gene: 2. The CDR3 length is 15 residues. Germline V gene lookup returns CDR1 LNHDA and CDR2 SQIVND (reference sequence). The CDR3 DNA is TGTGCCAGTAGTATAGGGACTAGCGTATACAATGAGCAGTTCTTC. Its protein product is CASSIGTSVYNEQFF.

This clone showed up just once. The chain employs TRBV6-5 and TRBJ1-1; 10 nucleotides match TRBD1. V dropped 7 bases and J dropped 8; count of bases not matched to a gene: 10. The CDR3 loop spans 14 amino acids. CDR1 is MNHEY and CDR2 is SVGAGI in the germline V gene. CDR3 sequence (DNA): TGTGCCAGCACCTCCGGTGGGGACAGGGGAGAAGCTTTCTTT. It translates to CASTSGGDRGEAFF.

The rearrangement links TRBV6-5 to TRBJ1-2; perhaps TRBD1 as D (6 bases). V gave up 6 bases and J gave up 4 bases, with 15 bases separating them. The CDR3 consists of 14 residues. Germline loops: CDR1 MNHEY, CDR2 SVGAGI. CDR3 nucleotides: TGTGCCAGCAGCAAACGGGGGGCCGGCTATGGCTACACCTTC. Translation: CASSKRGAGYGYTF.

The rearrangement joins TRBV27 to TRBJ1-1; TRBD1 is a possible D gene (5 bases). Germline V gene lookup returns CDR1 MNHEY and CDR2 SMNVEV (reference sequence). Trimming removed 6 bases at V and 2 bases at J, with 10 bases between. The CDR3 has 13 residues. The CDR3 nucleotides read TGTGCCAGCAGCCCTAGGGGCAACACTGAAGCTTTCTTT. This gives the protein CASSPRGNTEAFF.

This clone showed up just once. V usage is TRBV6-4 and J usage is TRBJ1-1; 7 nucleotides match TRBD1. CDR3 size: 17 residues. Germline values: CDR1 MRHNA, CDR2 SNTAGT. With 0 bases clipped from V and 0 bases from J, the junction kept 7 bases outside the gene matches. CDR3 region: CASSDSFWGQMNTEAFF. The CDR3 DNA sequence: TGTGCCAGCAGTGACTCGTTCTGGGGACAGATGAACACTGAAGCTTTCTTT.

The rearrangement uses TRBV29-1 and TRBJ1-1, with D possibly TRBD1 on 5 matching bases. Trimming took 8 bases from V and 0 from J, leaving 13 bases between them. The germline gives CDR1 SQVTM, CDR2 ANQGSEA. The CDR3 totals 13 residues. CDR3 in amino acids: CSTEGVLNTEAFF. CDR3 DNA sequence: TGCAGCACCGAAGGGGTTTTGAACACTGAAGCTTTCTTT. Using reference TRBV29-1 and TRBJ1-1 for the parts outside the CDR3, the full variable domain is SAVISQKPSRDICQRGTSLTIQCQVDSQVTMMFWYRQQPGQSLTLIATANQGSEATYESGFVIDKFPISRPNLTFSTLTVSNMSPEDSSIYLCSTEGVLNTEAFFGQGTRLTVV.

This clone was observed once. J is TRBJ2-2 and V is TRBV19; 10 bases map to TRBD2. The CDR3 spans 16 residues. The germline gives CDR1 LNHDA, CDR2 SQIVND (reference sequence). Losses at the gene ends were 5 bases for V and 4 bases for J; bases not matched to a gene: 7. The CDR3 DNA is TGTGCCAGTAGTCTTTGGCTAGCGGGAGTCACCGGGGAGCTGTTTTTT. Translating gives CASSLWLAGVTGELFF.

In its sample, this clone was seen a few times. The rearrangement links TRBV2 to TRBJ1-2; tentative D call: TRBD1 (6 bases). Between the trimmed V and J ends, which lost 6 bases and 8 bases, there was a span of 19 bases. The germline CDR1 and CDR2 sequences are SNHLY and FYNNEI. The CDR3 runs to 14 residues. The CDR3 loop is CASSQDRSGRGYTF. The CDR3 DNA follows: TGTGCCAGCAGCCAGGACAGATCCGGGCGAGGCTACACCTTC.

DNA of the CDR3: TGTGCCAGCAGTTTATTCCTATACTCCTACGAGCAGTACTTC. Protein product: CASSLFLYSYEQYF. The gene calls are TRBV27 and TRBJ2-7, with no clear D. Germline lookup yields CDR1 MNHEY and CDR2 SMNVEV (reference sequence). V was trimmed by 1 base and J by 0 bases, leaving 7 bases between them. The CDR3 extends over 14 amino acids.

The chain joins TRBV3-1 (or the pseudogene TRBV3-2) to TRBJ2-3, with D possibly matching TRBD2 (6 bases). In germline, CDR1 is LGHDT, CDR2 YNNKEL (reference sequence). This CDR3 has 17 residues. Trimming left V 3 bases short and J 1 base short, with 17 bases between. CDR3: CASSQGSRGMGTDTQYF. CDR3 DNA: TGTGCCAGCAGCCAGGGCTCCCGCGGGATGGGCACAGATACGCAGTATTTT.

The chain employs TRBV4-1 and TRBJ2-3, with a tentative D call TRBD1 (5 bases). The CDR3 has 13 residues. Germline lookup yields CDR1 MGHRA and CDR2 YSYEKL. Trimming cost V 4 bases and J 6 bases, with 11 bases left between them. The CDR3 here is CASSPYKGDTQYF. DNA of the CDR3: TGCGCCAGCAGCCCATACAAGGGGGATACGCAGTATTTT.

The chain combines TRBV7-9 with TRBJ2-5, with 13 bases fitting TRBD2. The CDR3 length is 18 residues. With V trimmed by 5 bases and J by 2 bases, 11 bases remained unmatched. The germline V gene encodes CDR1 SEHNR and CDR2 FQNEAQ (reference sequence). For the CDR3, the DNA is TGTGCCAGCAGCCCCGGACTAGCGGGAGCGGCCGAACAAGAGACCCAGTACTTC. Translation: CASSPGLAGAAEQETQYF.

The CDR3 spells CASSQITKEKLFF. CDR3 coding DNA: TGTGCCAGCAGCCAAATTACAAAAGAAAAACTGTTTTTT. The chain is built from TRBV14 and TRBJ1-4; D is uncertain. The V gene's germline CDR1 is SGHDN and CDR2 FVKESK. V was trimmed by 2 bases and J by 8 bases, leaving 9 bases between them. The CDR3 runs 13 residues.

The chain recombines TRBV11-2 with TRBJ2-5, with TRBD2 matching over 11 bases. With V trimmed by 6 bases and J by 5 bases, 8 bases remained unmatched. The CDR3 is 15 residues long. Germline lookup yields CDR1 SGHAT and CDR2 FQNNGV. CDR3 loop: CASSYTSGSLETQYF. CDR3 nucleotides: TGTGCCAGCAGTTACACTAGCGGGAGTCTTGAGACCCAGTACTTC.

This sequence joins TRBV30 and TRBJ2-2; D gene ambiguous. This CDR3 region has 14 residues. Between the trimmed V and J ends, which lost 2 bases and 5 bases, there was a span of 12 bases. In germline, CDR1 is GTSNPN, CDR2 SVGIG (reference sequence). CDR3 coding DNA: TGTGCCTGGAGTCCATCTATGATTACCGGGGAGCTGTTTTTT. The encoded protein is CAWSPSMITGELFF.

This clone has only a few counts. The chain couples TRBV18 to TRBJ2-3; perhaps TRBD2 as D (5 bases). This CDR3 comprises 15 residues. Germline CDR1 and CDR2: KGHSH and LQKENI. Trimming left V 3 bases short and J 0 bases short, with 10 bases between. The CDR3 here is CASSPSVISTDTQYF. In DNA form, the CDR3 reads TGTGCCAGCTCACCTAGCGTAATTAGCACAGATACGCAGTATTTT.

J is TRBJ2-5 and V is TRBV5-1, with 7 nucleotides matching TRBD1. The length of the CDR3 is 15 residues. Germline-derived CDR1 and CDR2 are SGHRS and YFSETQ. The junction had 4 bases not matched to a gene; V was cut back by 0 bases and J by 2 bases. CDR3 coding DNA: TGCGCCAGCAGCTTGGTAGGGGGCCGTCAAGAGACCCAGTACTTC. This codes for CASSLVGGRQETQYF.

In its sample, this clone was seen once. The gene calls are TRBV11-3 and TRBJ2-1; TRBD1 agrees at 9 bases. Trimming at V came to 4 bases and at J to 8 bases, leaving 9 bases not matched to a gene. Germline assignment: CDR1 SGHNT and CDR2 YENEEA. CDR3 length: 15 residues. The CDR3 region is CASSSGDRDYDEQFF. Here the CDR3 DNA reads TGTGCCAGCAGCTCCGGGGACAGGGATTATGATGAGCAGTTCTTC.

The rearrangement joins TRBV2 to TRBJ2-4, with 9 bases lining up with TRBD2. The J segment lost 1 base and the V segment lost 0 bases, leaving 10 bases of the junction unmatched. Germline lookup yields CDR1 SNHLY and CDR2 FYNNEI. The CDR3 totals 19 residues. DNA for the CDR3: TGTGCCAGCAGTGAAGCGCAGCGGGAGGCCTCCATGGCCAAAAACATTCAGTACTTC. Translation gives CASSEAQREASMAKNIQYF.

The V and J genes are TRBV2 and TRBJ2-7; D perhaps matches TRBD2 (5 bases). CDR1 and CDR2 (germline): SNHLY, FYNNEI. Trimming stripped 7 bases from V and 2 bases from J, with 12 bases between. The CDR3 consists of 13 residues. The CDR3 nucleotides read TGTGCCAGCACTATCGAGGGCCCCTACGAGCAGTACTTC. It codes for CASTIEGPYEQYF. Full variable domain (rest looked up from reference TRBV2 and TRBJ2-7): EPEVTQTPSHQVTQMGQEVILRCVPISNHLYFYWYRQILGQKVEFLVSFYNNEISEKSEIFDDQFSVERPDGSNFTLKIRSTKLEDSAMYFCASTIEGPYEQYFGPGTRLTVT.

The V and J genes are TRBV5-1 and TRBJ2-1, with a weak D call TRBD1 (6 bases). The CDR3 sequence is 16 residues long. V shed 0 bases and J shed 1 base, with 11 bases lying between them. The germline CDR1 and CDR2 sequences are SGHRS and YFSETQ. CDR3 DNA: TGCGCCAGCAGCTTGGATTCGACAGGTTCCTACAATGAGCAGTTCTTC. Its translation is CASSLDSTGSYNEQFF.

This clone was detected once. This rearrangement joins TRBV6-5 to TRBJ2-2; D is undetermined. This CDR3 contains 14 residues. From germline, CDR1 is MNHEY and CDR2 SVGAGI. V was cut by 6 bases and J by 4 bases, with 12 bases left in between. This CDR3 is CASSELRLTGELFF. The CDR3 region has the DNA TGTGCCAGCAGCGAGTTGCGACTCACCGGGGAGCTGTTTTTT.

The CDR3 reads CASSRGPLAGNSYNEQFF. DNA of the CDR3: TGCGCCAGCAGCCGGGGTCCGTTGGCGGGCAACTCCTACAATGAGCAGTTCTTC. The chain combines TRBV5-1 with TRBJ2-1; weak D call: TRBD2 (5 bases). Germline V gene lookup returns CDR1 SGHRS and CDR2 YFSETQ. The CDR3 has 18 amino acids. Trimming took 4 bases from V and 0 from J, leaving 20 bases between them.

Only one count was recorded for this clone. V gene TRBV3-1 (or the pseudogene TRBV3-2) combines with J gene TRBJ2-5; the match to TRBD1 covers 12 bases. There are 16 residues in the CDR3. CDR1 LGHDT and CDR2 YNNKEL come from the germline V gene (reference sequence). Trimming removed 4 bases from V and 5 bases from J; junction bases left unmatched: 8. DNA for the CDR3: TGTGCCAGCAGCCTACAGGGACAGGGGGCGGGGGAGACCCAGTACTTC. Translating it yields CASSLQGQGAGETQYF.

The chain uses TRBV27 and TRBJ1-2, with D possibly being TRBD1 (6 bases). Germline lookup yields CDR1 MNHEY and CDR2 SMNVEV (reference sequence). V gave up 3 bases and J gave up 7 bases, with 12 bases separating them. This CDR3 spans 13 amino acids. CDR3 in DNA: TGTGCCAGCAGTTTTGGGGGGGCTGGTGGCTACACCTTC. Encoded protein: CASSFGGAGGYTF.